This paragraph reports one T cell receptor (beta chain). The library attached unique molecular identifiers to individual cDNA molecules. Methods used by the authors: Sequenced samples showed a median of 95,638 TCRs each, with counts running from roughly 23,000 to 700,000. TCRdb fed the 5' RACE reads into MiXCR, producing one record per CDR3 protein. The V and J calls shown here were made by TCRdb, not taken from the authors' results. The sample lists under 100,000 distinct CDR3 sequences; approximately 16% were seen once. The sample comes from a study of human T cells and chemical hapten exposure. Study information: Slight differences in pooled library volume were the main source of varying TCR yields across samples.

RNA extraction used unfractionated whole blood as the source of total RNA. Deletions cut 5 bases from V and 2 bases from J, with 10 bases between. Germline CDR1 and CDR2: SEHNR and FQNEAQ (reference sequence). This CDR3 has 14 amino acids. This clonotype was obtained from a female donor in good health. The genes are TRBV7-9 and TRBJ2-1; TRBD1 or TRBD2 may be the D gene (5 bases each). This chain's CDR3 is CASSMGPTYNEQFF. DNA of the CDR3: TGTGCCAGCAGCATGGGACCGACCTACAATGAGCAGTTCTTC.